The 32 T cell receptor beta chains below were found in one sample sequenced in a study of blood T cell repertoires in COVID-19. Profiling relied on immunoSEQ multiplex PCR, and the TCRdb table lists in-frame clones only, not all of them. This sample yields hundreds of thousands of clones, of which over 75% are seen a single time; around 5.5% belongs to the top ten. The sequenced material came from peripheral blood. Receptors originate from a man between 45 and 60 years old with active or convalescent COVID-19.

The chain links TRBV9 to TRBJ2-1; D may be TRBD1 (6 bases). Germline loops: CDR1 SGDLS, CDR2 YYNGEE. This CDR3 is 13 amino acids long. V lost 3 bases and J 7 bases, leaving 11 bases between the germline ends. Written as DNA, the CDR3 is TGTGCCAGCAGCGCAGAACAGGGAAATGAGCAGTTCTTC. This gives the protein CASSAEQGNEQFF.

V is TRBV30 and J is TRBJ1-1; TRBD1 is a possible D gene (6 bases). This CDR3 spans 11 amino acids. Germline V gene data show CDR1 as GTSNPN and CDR2 as SVGIG (reference sequence). With 3 bases removed from V and 8 bases from J, the gap between germline ends came to 10 bases. CDR3 loop: CAWRMTGEAFF. CDR3 sequence (DNA): TGTGCCTGGAGGATGACAGGCGAAGCTTTCTTT. The whole variable domain, filled in from reference TRBV30 and TRBJ1-1, reads SQTIHQWPATLVQPVGSPLSLECTVEGTSNPNLYWYRQAAGRGLQLLFYSVGIGQISSEVPQNLSASRPQDRQFILSSKKLLLSDSGFYLCAWRMTGEAFFGQGTRLTVV.

The chain has TRBV5-1 and TRBJ2-3, with a weak D call TRBD2 (5 bases). V was clipped by 2 bases and J by 1 base, with 17 bases between them. The germline V gene encodes CDR1 SGHRS and CDR2 YFSETQ. This CDR3 is built from 17 residues. In DNA, the CDR3 is TGCGCCAGCAGCTTCCCCCGGGTGGGAGCCCGCACAGATACGCAGTATTTT. It specifies CASSFPRVGARTDTQYF.

This chain uses TRBV19 with TRBJ1-2; 9 bases fit TRBD1. From germline, CDR1 is LNHDA and CDR2 SQIVND (reference sequence). V lost 10 bases and J lost 4; bases outside the gene matches: 7. The CDR3 totals 13 residues. The CDR3 here is CATRTGGAYGYTF. The CDR3, as DNA: TGTGCCACTCGAACAGGGGGCGCCTATGGCTACACCTTC.

The chain recombines TRBV30 with TRBJ1-5, with TRBD1 matching over 7 bases. This CDR3 comprises 16 residues. The ends lost 1 base at V and 3 bases at J; junction bases unmatched: 9. From germline, CDR1 is GTSNPN and CDR2 SVGIG (reference sequence). CDR3 sequence: CAWSAPGGHVNQPQHF. DNA for the CDR3: TGTGCCTGGAGTGCCCCAGGGGGACATGTCAATCAGCCCCAGCATTTT.

The chain recombines TRBV7-8 with TRBJ1-5; maybe TRBD1 (6 bases). The germline V gene encodes CDR1 SGHVS and CDR2 FQNEAQ. The V end was cut by 5 bases, the J end by 0 bases, with 14 bases between. The CDR3 is 16 residues long. The CDR3 bases are TGTGCCAGCAGCCCCCAAGGGACATATAGCAATCAGCCCCAGCATTTT. Amino acid sequence: CASSPQGTYSNQPQHF.

The chain combines TRBV27 with TRBJ2-1, with TRBD2 matching 12 bases. The germline V gene has CDR1 MNHEY and CDR2 SMNVEV (reference sequence). Trimming cost V 5 bases and J 5 bases; bases outside gene matches: 4. The CDR3 length is 15 residues. The CDR3 reads CASSPTSGGDNEQFF. The CDR3 bases are TGTGCCAGCAGTCCGACTAGCGGGGGAGACAATGAGCAGTTCTTC.

The J gene is TRBJ2-5, the V gene TRBV28; tentative D call: TRBD2 (6 bases). Between the trimmed V and J ends, which lost 10 bases and 7 bases, there was a span of 19 bases. The V gene's germline CDR1 is MDHEN and CDR2 SYDVKM. This CDR3 region has 13 residues. CDR3 region: CATHRGLSGTQYF. The CDR3 region has the DNA TGTGCCACCCACCGGGGACTGTCGGGGACCCAGTACTTC.

This chain connects TRBV6-1 to TRBJ1-5; the match to TRBD1 covers 10 bases. The germline V gene has CDR1 MNHNS and CDR2 SASEGT. The CDR3 sequence is 15 residues long. The V gene end was trimmed by 6 bases and the J gene end by 6 bases; junction bases not matched to a gene: 8. In DNA form, the CDR3 reads TGTGCCAGCAGGCCCGGGACAGGGGCTAGTCAGCCCCAGCATTTT. Translated: CASRPGTGASQPQHF.

The rearrangement uses TRBV4-1 and TRBJ1-5, with 9 bases fitting TRBD1. This CDR3 has 15 amino acids. V lost 3 bases, J lost 4 bases, and 4 bases stayed unmatched. CDR1 MGHRA and CDR2 YSYEKL come from the germline V gene. The CDR3 DNA follows: TGCGCCAGCAGCCAGGGACAGGGCGGAAATCAGCCCCAGCATTTT. This sequence encodes CASSQGQGGNQPQHF.

V gene TRBV9 combines with J gene TRBJ2-3, with 7 bases matching TRBD1. This CDR3 comprises 16 residues. With 3 bases clipped from V and 2 bases from J, the junction kept 9 bases outside the gene matches. CDR1 is SGDLS, CDR2 YYNGEE, per germline. This CDR3 reads CASSATGAGHTDTQYF. CDR3 nucleotides: TGTGCCAGCAGCGCCACAGGGGCAGGGCACACAGATACGCAGTATTTT.

There are a few counts of this clone. The chain joins TRBV5-5 to TRBJ1-3, with D possibly matching TRBD1 (6 bases). V was clipped by 3 bases and J by 0 bases, with 13 bases between them. Germline CDR1 reads SGHKS; CDR2 reads YYEKEE (reference sequence). The CDR3 has 16 residues. CDR3 sequence: CASSSQGSFSGNTIYF. CDR3 sequence (DNA): TGTGCCAGCAGCTCCCAGGGGAGTTTCTCTGGAAACACCATATATTTT.

The chain recombines TRBV7-9 with TRBJ2-1; unclear D gene. From germline, CDR1 is SEHNR and CDR2 FQNEAQ (reference sequence). This CDR3 comprises 14 residues. V gave up 8 bases and J gave up 0 bases, with 11 bases separating them. The CDR3 DNA sequence: TGTGCCAGCGAGGAGTCCAGCTCCTACAATGAGCAGTTCTTC. Its translation: CASEESSSYNEQFF.

The chain joins TRBV14 to TRBJ2-7, with 7 bases matching TRBD2. CDR3 length: 16 residues. Per the germline V gene, CDR1 is SGHDN and CDR2 is FVKESK. V shed 3 bases and J 3 bases; nucleotides not matched to a gene: 11. CDR3 sequence reads: CASSQRGGSILYEQYF. The CDR3 DNA reads TGTGCCAGCAGCCAGAGGGGCGGGAGCATTCTCTACGAGCAGTACTTC.

This chain links TRBV6-6 with TRBJ1-1; D might be TRBD1 (6 bases). The germline gives CDR1 MNHNY, CDR2 SVGAGI (reference sequence). The CDR3 runs to 14 residues. V was cut by 7 bases and J by 7 bases, with 19 bases left in between. CDR3 bases: TGTGCCAGCACCCCCCCGGGAGGGGGACTTGAAGCTTTCTTT. Protein sequence: CASTPPGGGLEAFF.

The V call is TRBV4-2, the J call TRBJ2-7; TRBD2 matches at 7 bases. The CDR3 runs 17 residues. The V and J ends lost 1 base and 3 bases, in that order; junction bases with no gene match: 12. Germline-derived CDR1 and CDR2 are LGHNA and YNFKEQ. CDR3 sequence (DNA): TGTGCCAGCAGCCAAGTTAGGACCGGGACTACCCACTACGAGCAGTACTTC. Protein sequence: CASSQVRTGTTHYEQYF.

The chain recombines TRBV29-1 with TRBJ1-1; 7 bases match TRBD1. V lost 6 bases and J lost 0; bases outside the gene matches: 4. Germline CDR1 is SQVTM and CDR2 is ANQGSEA. This CDR3 region has 13 residues. The CDR3 sequence is CSVRTGMNTEAFF. CDR3 bases: TGCAGCGTAAGGACAGGAATGAACACTGAAGCTTTCTTT.

The V and J genes are TRBV15 and TRBJ2-7; TRBD1 aligns across 9 bases. Germline lookup yields CDR1 LNHNV and CDR2 YYDKDF (reference sequence). CDR3 length: 15 amino acids. With V trimmed by 0 bases and J by 5 bases, 5 bases remained unmatched. CDR3 sequence (DNA): TGTGCCACCAGCAGAGAGGGACAGGGATACCACGAGCAGTACTTC. This translates into CATSREGQGYHEQYF.

The V and J genes are TRBV29-1 and TRBJ2-3; 8 nucleotides line up with TRBD1. This CDR3 is 17 amino acids long. The J segment lost 4 bases and the V segment lost 0 bases, leaving 12 bases of the junction unmatched. Germline V gives CDR1 SQVTM, CDR2 ANQGSEA. CDR3 coding DNA: TGCAGCGTTGAAGATTATATGAACAGGGGGAGTGCAGATACGCAGTATTTT. Its protein product is CSVEDYMNRGSADTQYF.

This clone was observed once. Other DNA variants within this sample encode the same CDR3. Here the CDR3 reads CASSLAPGTGATEAFF. CDR3 DNA sequence: TGCGCCAGCAGCTTGGCCCCGGGGACTGGGGCCACTGAAGCTTTCTTT. The chain has TRBV5-1 and TRBJ1-1; possibly TRBD1 for D (5 bases). This CDR3 comprises 16 residues. Per germline, CDR1 SGHRS and CDR2 YFSETQ. Deletions cut 0 bases from V and 4 bases from J, with 16 bases between.

The chain carries TRBV5-1 and TRBJ2-6; 11 bases align to TRBD1. Losses at the gene ends were 2 bases for V and 3 bases for J; bases not matched to a gene: 4. This CDR3 spans 17 amino acids. Per the germline V gene, CDR1 is SGHRS and CDR2 is YFSETQ. Here the CDR3 DNA reads TGCGCCAGCAGCTTAGGACAGGGGGCGTTTGGGGCCAACGTCCTGACTTTC. Translated, it gives CASSLGQGAFGANVLTF.

The V gene is TRBV19, the J gene TRBJ2-1; D not certain. The CDR3 loop spans 12 amino acids. V shed 1 base and J shed 10 bases, with 8 bases lying between them. Germline V gene sequence: CDR1 LNHDA, CDR2 SQIVND (reference sequence). Here the CDR3 reads CASSIGFREQFF. The CDR3 bases are TGTGCCAGTAGTATAGGGTTCCGGGAGCAGTTCTTC. Filled out from reference TRBV19 and TRBJ2-1, the complete variable domain reads DGGITQSPKYLFRKEGQNVTLSCEQNLNHDAMYWYRQDPGQGLRLIYYSQIVNDFQKGDIAEGYSVSREKKESFPLTVTSAQKNPTAFYLCASSIGFREQFFGPGTRLTVL.

J is TRBJ1-2 and V is TRBV10-3; D is ambiguous. Per germline, CDR1 ENHRY and CDR2 SYGVKD. Trimming took 7 bases from V and 2 from J, leaving 11 bases between them. This CDR3 is built from 13 residues. In DNA form, the CDR3 reads TGTGCCATCAAGGGCGGGGAGAACTATGGCTACACCTTC. Residues: CAIKGGENYGYTF.

The chain employs TRBV6-5 and TRBJ2-2; 9 bases fit TRBD1. The CDR3 consists of 14 residues. V lost 6 bases and J lost 2; bases outside the gene matches: 1. Germline V lookup: CDR1 MNHEY, CDR2 SVGAGI. In nucleotides, the CDR3 is TGTGCCAGCAGGGGACAGGGAAACACCGGGGAGCTGTTTTTT. Amino acids: CASRGQGNTGELFF.

J is TRBJ1-6 and V is TRBV19; a possible D gene is TRBD1 (6 bases). This CDR3 is 15 amino acids long. The germline V gene encodes CDR1 LNHDA and CDR2 SQIVND (reference sequence). Trimming took off 9 bases at V and 0 bases at J, with 12 bases between the two ends. The CDR3 is CASAGESSYNSPLHF. The DNA of the CDR3 is TGTGCCAGCGCAGGGGAGAGCTCCTATAATTCACCCCTCCACTTT. The full variable domain, in which reference TRBV19 and TRBJ1-6 provide the parts outside the CDR3, is DGGITQSPKYLFRKEGQNVTLSCEQNLNHDAMYWYRQDPGQGLRLIYYSQIVNDFQKGDIAEGYSVSREKKESFPLTVTSAQKNPTAFYLCASAGESSYNSPLHFGNGTRLTVT.

V usage is TRBV27 and J usage is TRBJ2-3; D perhaps matches TRBD1 (6 bases). The CDR3 has 14 amino acids. CDR1 is MNHEY, CDR2 SMNVEV, per germline (reference sequence). Trimming took 2 bases from V and 2 from J, leaving 8 bases between them. CDR3 loop: CASSLTGPTDTQYF. The DNA of the CDR3 is TGTGCCAGCAGTTTAACAGGGCCCACAGATACGCAGTATTTT.

The chain carries TRBV5-1 and TRBJ2-7, with 7 positions matching TRBD1. After removal of 4 bases from V and 2 bases from J, the junction contained 9 bases not matched to a gene. The CDR3 extends over 15 amino acids. Germline-derived CDR1 and CDR2 are SGHRS and YFSETQ. The CDR3 DNA follows: TGCGCCAGCAGCGACGGGGACAGCCCCCCCTACGAGCAGTACTTC. Translated: CASSDGDSPPYEQYF.

The rearrangement links TRBV29-1 to TRBJ2-1, with D tentatively TRBD1 (5 bases). Trimming stripped 5 bases from V and 2 bases from J, with 10 bases between. The germline V gene has CDR1 SQVTM and CDR2 ANQGSEA. This CDR3 has 13 amino acids. DNA for the CDR3: TGCAGCGTTCTAAAGGGGACCTACAATGAGCAGTTCTTC. Translation: CSVLKGTYNEQFF.

The V gene is TRBV7-8, the J gene TRBJ2-7; D remains unclear. The CDR3 totals 11 residues. Per the germline V gene, CDR1 is SGHVS and CDR2 is FQNEAQ. Trimming took off 5 bases at V and 7 bases at J, with 9 bases between the two ends. CDR3 DNA sequence: TGTGCCAGCAGCCCTCAGGTGGAGCAGTACTTC. Residues: CASSPQVEQYF.

The chain uses TRBV11-3 and TRBJ2-7; D might be TRBD2 (5 bases). Germline-derived CDR1 and CDR2 are SGHNT and YENEEA. V shed 6 bases and J shed 8 bases, with 17 bases lying between them. The CDR3 is 13 residues long. The DNA of the CDR3 is TGTGCCAGCAGTTCGTACGGGGAACTGAAGCAGTACTTC. Residues: CASSSYGELKQYF.

This clone has only a few counts. This sequence joins TRBV2 and TRBJ1-2; D is perhaps TRBD1 (5 bases). The CDR3 runs to 14 residues. V gave up 7 bases and J gave up 2 bases, with 14 bases separating them. Germline V gene data show CDR1 as SNHLY and CDR2 as FYNNEI. The CDR3 DNA reads as TGTGCCAGCACTCCAGGGCCTGCGAACTATGGCTACACCTTC. It specifies CASTPGPANYGYTF.

V usage is TRBV7-2 and J usage is TRBJ2-7, with TRBD2 identical over 8 bases. In germline, CDR1 is SGHTA, CDR2 FQGNSA. The J segment lost 6 bases and the V segment lost 1 base, leaving 5 bases of the junction unmatched. This CDR3 is built from 14 residues. CDR3 amino acids: CASSLGLAGSEQYF. CDR3 in DNA: TGTGCCAGCAGCTTAGGTCTAGCGGGTAGCGAGCAGTACTTC.